The present T cell receptor (beta chain) was sequenced within a study of chemoradiotherapy in HPV16-positive cancers. Method: immunoSEQ multiplex PCR; TCRdb's copy keeps in-frame clones and lacks some. The sample has roughly 1,100 clones, around two fifths seen once; the top ten hold under 20%. Deletions cut 6 bases from V and 5 bases from J, with 19 bases between. The CDR3 loop spans 15 amino acids. Germline values: CDR1 SGDLS, CDR2 YYNGEE. Repeated repertoire sampling spanned the course of chemoradiotherapy. Sample acquisition took place from a patient who underwent chemoradiotherapy. The V and J genes are TRBV9 and TRBJ2-3; D is perhaps TRBD1 (6 bases). This clonotype was obtained from a human donor with HPV-associated anogenital cancer. CDR3 bases: TGTGCCAGCACCCAGGGGCTAGCAGTTGGAGATACGCAGTATTTT. This translates into CASTQGLAVGDTQYF.